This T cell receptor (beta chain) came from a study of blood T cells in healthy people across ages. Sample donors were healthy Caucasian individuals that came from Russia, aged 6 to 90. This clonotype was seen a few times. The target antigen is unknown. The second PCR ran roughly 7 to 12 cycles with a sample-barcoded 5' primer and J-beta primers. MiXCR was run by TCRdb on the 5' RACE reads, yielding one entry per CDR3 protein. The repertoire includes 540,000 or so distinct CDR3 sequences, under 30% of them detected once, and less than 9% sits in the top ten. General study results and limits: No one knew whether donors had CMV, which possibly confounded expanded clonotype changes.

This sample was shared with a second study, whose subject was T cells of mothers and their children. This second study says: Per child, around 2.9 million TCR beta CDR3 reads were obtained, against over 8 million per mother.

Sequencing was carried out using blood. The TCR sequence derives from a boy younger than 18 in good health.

This CDR3 is CASSLGIGGGDGYTF. The CDR3 bases are TGTGCCAGCAGTTTAGGCATCGGCGGTGGGGATGGCTACACCTTC. The rearrangement links TRBV27 to TRBJ1-2; D gene ambiguous. This CDR3 contains 15 residues. CDR1 and CDR2 from the germline V gene are MNHEY and SMNVEV (reference sequence). Deletions cut 2 bases from V and 6 bases from J, with 16 bases between.